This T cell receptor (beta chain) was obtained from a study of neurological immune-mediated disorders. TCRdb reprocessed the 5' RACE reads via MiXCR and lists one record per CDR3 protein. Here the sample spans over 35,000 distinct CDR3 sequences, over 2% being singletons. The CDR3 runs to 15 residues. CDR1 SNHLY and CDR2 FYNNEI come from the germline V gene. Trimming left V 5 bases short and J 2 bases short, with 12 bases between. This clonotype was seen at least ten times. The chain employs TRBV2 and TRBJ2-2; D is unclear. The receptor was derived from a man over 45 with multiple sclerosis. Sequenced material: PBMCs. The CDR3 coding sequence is TGTGCCAGCAGTCTGGGCCGGAGTAACACCGGGGAGCTGTTTTTT. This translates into CASSLGRSNTGELFF.